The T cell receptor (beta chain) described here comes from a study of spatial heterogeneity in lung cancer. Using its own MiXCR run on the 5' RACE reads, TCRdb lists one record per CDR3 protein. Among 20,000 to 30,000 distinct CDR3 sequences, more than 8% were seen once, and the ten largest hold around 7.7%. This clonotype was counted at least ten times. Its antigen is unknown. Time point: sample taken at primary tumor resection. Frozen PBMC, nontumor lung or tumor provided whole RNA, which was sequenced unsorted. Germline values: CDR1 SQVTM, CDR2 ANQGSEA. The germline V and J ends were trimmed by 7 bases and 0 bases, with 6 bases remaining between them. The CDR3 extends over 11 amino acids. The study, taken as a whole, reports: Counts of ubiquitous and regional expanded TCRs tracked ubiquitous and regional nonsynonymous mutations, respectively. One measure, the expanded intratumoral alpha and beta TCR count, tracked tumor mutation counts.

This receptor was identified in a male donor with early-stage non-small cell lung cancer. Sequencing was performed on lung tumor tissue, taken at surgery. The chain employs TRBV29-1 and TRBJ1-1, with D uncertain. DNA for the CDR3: TGCAGCGCGCTGATGAACACTGAAGCTTTCTTT. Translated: CSALMNTEAFF.